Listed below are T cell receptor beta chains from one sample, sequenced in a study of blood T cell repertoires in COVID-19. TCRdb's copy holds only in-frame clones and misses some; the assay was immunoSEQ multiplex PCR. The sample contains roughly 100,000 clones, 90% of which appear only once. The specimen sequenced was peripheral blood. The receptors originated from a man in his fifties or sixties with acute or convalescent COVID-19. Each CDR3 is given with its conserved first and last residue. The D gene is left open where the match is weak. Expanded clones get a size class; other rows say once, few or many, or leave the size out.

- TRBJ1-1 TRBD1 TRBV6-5 TGTGCCAGCAGTCGGTCCGGGACAGGGGACACTGAAGCTTTCTTT CASSRSGTGDTEAFF
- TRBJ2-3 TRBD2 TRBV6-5 TGTGCCAGCAGTTTCATTAGCGGGAGAGGCGCAGATACGCAGTATTTT CASSFISGRGADTQYF
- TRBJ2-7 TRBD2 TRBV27 TGTGCCAGCAGTCCGACTAGCCCATCCTACGAGCAGTACTTC CASSPTSPSYEQYF
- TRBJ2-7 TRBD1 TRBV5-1 TGCGCCAGCAGCTCTACAGGGGGGCAATCCTACGAGCAGTACTTC CASSSTGGQSYEQYF
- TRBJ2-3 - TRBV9 TGTGCCAGCAGCGTTGAGGAGTCTAATACGCAGTATTTT CASSVEESNTQYF
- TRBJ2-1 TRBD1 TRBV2 TGTGCCAGCAGTGAAACCAGGGGGCAGGGTGAGCAGTTCTTC CASSETRGQGEQFF
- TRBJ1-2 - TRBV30 TGTGCCTGGAGTTTCATTCACGCCAGGGTATCCTATGGCTACACCTTC CAWSFIHARVSYGYTF
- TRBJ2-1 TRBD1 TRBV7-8 TGTGCCAGCAGCCTAAGGGACAGGGGTACTTACAATGAGCAGTTCTTC CASSLRDRGTYNEQFF
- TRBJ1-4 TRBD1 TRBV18 TGTGCCAGCTCACCAGGGACAGGGGGCAAGGAGGAAAAACTGTTTTTT CASSPGTGGKEEKLFF
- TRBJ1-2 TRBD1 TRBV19 TGTGCCAGTAGTGGACAGGGGGCTGACTATGGCTACACCTTC CASSGQGADYGYTF
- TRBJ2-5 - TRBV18 TGTGCCAGCTCACCCGTCCCATCAACAGGCCTACAAGAGACCCAGTACTTC CASSPVPSTGLQETQYF
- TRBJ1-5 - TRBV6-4 TGTGCCAGCAGTGACGGGGGGAGTCAGCCCCAGCATTTT CASSDGGSQPQHF
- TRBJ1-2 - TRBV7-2 TGTGCCAGCAGCTTAACCCAGATTAACTATGGCTACACCTTC CASSLTQINYGYTF
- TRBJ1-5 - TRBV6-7 TGTGATCCGCCGACCCAAGTCATAGCCAATCAGCCCCAGCATTTT CDPPTQVIANQPQHF
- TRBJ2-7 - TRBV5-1 TGCGCCAGCAGCGGGCAGGGTAACTCCTACGAGCAGTACTTC CASSGQGNSYEQYF
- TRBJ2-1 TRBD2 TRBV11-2 TGTGCCAGCAGCTCCGGACTAGCGGAATACAATGAGCAGTTCTTC CASSSGLAEYNEQFF
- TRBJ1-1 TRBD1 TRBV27 TGTGCCAGCAGTTTATCGGAGGGGGCCGACACTGAAGCTTTCTTT CASSLSEGADTEAFF
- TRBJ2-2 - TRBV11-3 TGTGCCAGCAGCCCCGGGACTTCGAACACCGGGGAGCTGTTTTTT CASSPGTSNTGELFF
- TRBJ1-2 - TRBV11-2 TGTGCCAGCAGCTTAGATGACAGATATGGCTACACCTTC CASSLDDRYGYTF
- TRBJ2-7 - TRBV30 TGTGCCTGGAGTGTGGGAAGAGGGTCAGCCTACGAGCAGTACTTC CAWSVGRGSAYEQYF
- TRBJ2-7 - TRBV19 TGTGCCAGTAGTATGCCCGGTAAGAGCTCCTACGAGCAGTACTTC CASSMPGKSSYEQYF
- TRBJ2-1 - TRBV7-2 TGTGCCACCGGGGAGGAGGAGCGGAACCCAATTTACAATGAGCAGTTCTTC CATGEEERNPIYNEQFF
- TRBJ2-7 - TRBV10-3 TGTGCCATCGGGTTAGACAGCTACGAGCAGTACTTC CAIGLDSYEQYF
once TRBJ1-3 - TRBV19 TGTGCCAGTATCCGGACAGAAGGGCCGAAAATCTCTGGAAACACCATATATTTT CASIRTEGPKISGNTIYF
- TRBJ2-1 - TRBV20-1 TGCAGTGCTAGCTCCAATGAGCAGTTCTTC CSASSNEQFF
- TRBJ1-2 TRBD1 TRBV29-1 TGCAGCGTTGAAGAGGCTTTGGGACAGGGGGGTGATGGCTACACCTTC CSVEEALGQGGDGYTF
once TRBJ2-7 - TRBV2 TGTGCCAGCAAGGCAGGGCTGAGCTCCTACGAGCAGTACTTC CASKAGLSSYEQYF
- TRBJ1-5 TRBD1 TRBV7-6 TGTGCCAGCAGCTTGGGACAGGGCCGCAATCAGCCCCAGCATTTT CASSLGQGRNQPQHF
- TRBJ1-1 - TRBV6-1 TGTGCCAGCAGTGAAGCTCGCAGGAACACTGAAGCTTTCTTT CASSEARRNTEAFF
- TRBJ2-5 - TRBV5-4 TGTGCCAGCAGCCAAACGCGACTAGTACGGCAAGAGACCCAGTACTTC CASSQTRLVRQETQYF
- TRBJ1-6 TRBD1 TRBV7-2 TGTGCCAGCAGCCCGGGACAGGAAAATTCACCCCTCCACTTT CASSPGQENSPLHF
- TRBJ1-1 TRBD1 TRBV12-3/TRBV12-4 TGTGCCAGCAGTTTCAGGGGGGTCACTGAAGCTTTCTTT CASSFRGVTEAFF
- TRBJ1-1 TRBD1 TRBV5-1 TGCGCCAGCAGCCGACAGGGCTTGAACACTGAAGCTTTCTTT CASSRQGLNTEAFF
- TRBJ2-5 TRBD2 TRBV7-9 TGTGCCAGCCTGACTAGCGGGAGTATAGAGACCCAGTACTTC CASLTSGSIETQYF
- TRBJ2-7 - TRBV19 TGTGCCAGTAGACTACGGGGGAACTACGAGCAGTACTTC CASRLRGNYEQYF
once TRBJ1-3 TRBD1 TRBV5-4 TGTGCCAGCAGCAAGACTGGACAGGGTAGAGGCACCATATATTTT CASSKTGQGRGTIYF
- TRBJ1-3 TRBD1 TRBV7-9 TGTGCCAGCAGCTTAGCGGGACAGTTAGTAGCTGGAAACACCATATATTTT CASSLAGQLVAGNTIYF
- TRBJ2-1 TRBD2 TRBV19 TGTGCCAGTATGGTGGGAGGGCCTGGTAGAGAGCAGTTCTTC CASMVGGPGREQFF
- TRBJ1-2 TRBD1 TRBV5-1 TGCGCCAGCAGCTCCCCCTCCGGGACAGGGGCCCTTGAGGTTGGCTACACCTTC CASSSPSGTGALEVGYTF
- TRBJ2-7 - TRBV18 TGTGCCAGCTCACCGAGCCCTACAGGTTACGAGCAGTACTTC CASSPSPTGYEQYF
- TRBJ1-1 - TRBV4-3 TGCGCCAGCAGCCAAGATCTGAGCGACACTGAAGCTTTCTTT CASSQDLSDTEAFF
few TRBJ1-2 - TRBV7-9 TGTGCCAGCAGCTCGGACAGCGAGGCCTCCTTTGGAAGCTACACCTTC CASSSDSEASFGSYTF
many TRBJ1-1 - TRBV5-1 TGCGCCAGTAAGGACAGTACGAACACTGAAGCTTTCTTT CASKDSTNTEAFF
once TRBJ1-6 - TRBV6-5 TGTGCCAGCAGTCCTTCATCAGGGCTAGGTTCACCCCTCCACTTT CASSPSSGLGSPLHF
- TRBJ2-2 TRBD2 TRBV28 TGTGCCAGTTTAAGCGGGAGCGGAATCACCGGGGAGCTGTTTTTT CASLSGSGITGELFF
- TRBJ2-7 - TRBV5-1 TGCGCCAGCAGCTTGGTTAGTTTGGGACTCTCCTACGAGCAGTACTTC CASSLVSLGLSYEQYF
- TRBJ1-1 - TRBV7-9 TGTGCCAGCAGCTTTCCAGGGGCCACGGAAGCTTTCTTT CASSFPGATEAFF
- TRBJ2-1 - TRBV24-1 TGTGCCACCAGTGATTCGCAGGGCATAGACTCCTACAATGAGCAGTTCTTC CATSDSQGIDSYNEQFF
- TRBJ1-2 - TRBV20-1 TGCAGTGCTAGTGGGACAACTTATGGCTACACCTTC CSASGTTYGYTF
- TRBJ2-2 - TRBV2 TGTGCCAGCGGAGCGACGAACACCGGGGAGCTGTTTTTT CASGATNTGELFF